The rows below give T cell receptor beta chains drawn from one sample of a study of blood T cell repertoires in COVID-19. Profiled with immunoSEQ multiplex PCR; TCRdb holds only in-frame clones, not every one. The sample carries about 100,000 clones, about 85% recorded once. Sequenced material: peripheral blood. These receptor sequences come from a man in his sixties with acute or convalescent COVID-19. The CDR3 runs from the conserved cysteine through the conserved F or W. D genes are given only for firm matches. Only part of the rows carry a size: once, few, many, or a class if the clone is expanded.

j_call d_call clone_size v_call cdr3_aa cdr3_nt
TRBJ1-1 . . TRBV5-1 CASSLRGNTEAFF TGCGCCAGCAGCTTGCGGGGAAACACTGAAGCTTTCTTT
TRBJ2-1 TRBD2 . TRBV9 CASSVVAGPYNEQFF TGTGCCAGCAGCGTAGTAGCGGGGCCGTACAATGAGCAGTTCTTC
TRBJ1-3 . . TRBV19 CASSSGGLGNTIYF TGTGCCAGTAGTAGTGGAGGGCTCGGAAACACCATATATTTT
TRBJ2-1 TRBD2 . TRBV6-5 CATQLAGASNEQFF TGTGCCACCCAACTAGCGGGAGCTTCCAATGAGCAGTTCTTC
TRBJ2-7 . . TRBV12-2 CASRNSLGGTKYEQYF TGTGCAAGTCGTAATTCGCTGGGGGGGACTAAGTACGAGCAGTACTTC
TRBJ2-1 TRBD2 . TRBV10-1 CASSEMGASGWVVNEQFF TGCGCCAGCAGTGAGATGGGAGCTAGCGGGTGGGTTGTAAATGAGCAGTTCTTC
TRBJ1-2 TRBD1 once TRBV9 CASSPRWGQGSGYTF TGTGCCAGCAGCCCGAGATGGGGACAGGGCTCTGGCTACACCTTC
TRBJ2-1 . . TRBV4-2 CASSQDQFSYNEQFF TGTGCCAGCAGCCAAGATCAATTTAGCTACAATGAGCAGTTCTTC
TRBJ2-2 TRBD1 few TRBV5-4 CASSSYQGTANTGELFF TGTGCCAGCAGCTCATACCAAGGGACAGCGAACACCGGGGAGCTGTTTTTT
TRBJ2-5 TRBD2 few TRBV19 CASSMGGHRGETQYF TGTGCCAGTAGTATGGGAGGGCACAGAGGGGAGACCCAGTACTTC
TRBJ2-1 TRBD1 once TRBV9 CASSPRGRGFPYNEQFF TGTGCCAGCAGCCCCCGGGGCAGGGGGTTCCCCTACAATGAGCAGTTCTTC
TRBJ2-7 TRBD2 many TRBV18 CASSPASGRWAYEQYF TGTGCCAGCTCACCTGCTAGCGGGAGGTGGGCCTACGAGCAGTACTTC
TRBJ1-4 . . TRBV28 CASSPFWTRVDEKLFF TGTGCCAGCAGCCCTTTTTGGACACGGGTCGATGAAAAACTGTTTTTT
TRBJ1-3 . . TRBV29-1 CSVESRSRDTIYF TGCAGCGTTGAATCCCGGTCCCGGGACACCATATATTTT
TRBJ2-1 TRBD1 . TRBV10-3 CAIRTGSSYNEQFF TGTGCCATCAGGACAGGGAGCTCCTACAATGAGCAGTTCTTC
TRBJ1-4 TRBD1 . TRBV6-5 CASRRQGWEKLFF TGTGCCAGCAGGCGACAGGGTTGGGAAAAACTGTTTTTT
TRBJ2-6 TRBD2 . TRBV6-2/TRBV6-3 CASSQPWGLAGGPVSGANVLTF TGTGCCAGCAGCCAACCCTGGGGACTAGCGGGGGGGCCCGTCTCTGGGGCCAACGTCCTGACTTTC
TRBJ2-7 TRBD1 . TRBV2 CASNEGTGWAYEQYF TGTGCCAGCAATGAGGGGACAGGGTGGGCCTACGAGCAGTACTTC
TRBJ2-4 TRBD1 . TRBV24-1 CATSDPTGLPIQYF TGTGCCACCAGTGACCCGACAGGGCTGCCCATTCAGTACTTC
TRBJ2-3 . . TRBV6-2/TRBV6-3 CASSQTNNYKADTQYF TGTGCCAGCAGTCAAACAAACAACTACAAGGCAGATACGCAGTATTTT
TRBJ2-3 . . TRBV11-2 CASSFSAFGADTQYF TGTGCCAGCAGCTTCAGTGCGTTCGGGGCAGATACGCAGTATTTT
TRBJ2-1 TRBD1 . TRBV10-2 CASSEQGFEQFF TGCGCCAGCAGTGAACAGGGGTTTGAGCAGTTCTTC
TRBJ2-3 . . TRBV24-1 CATSDYSSTDTQYF TGTGCCACCAGTGATTATAGCAGCACAGATACGCAGTATTTT
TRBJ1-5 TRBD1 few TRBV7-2 CASSHRGQNNQPQHF TGTGCCAGCAGCCATCGGGGACAGAACAATCAGCCCCAGCATTTT
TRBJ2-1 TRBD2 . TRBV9 CASSEGGLAGNGNEQFF TGTGCCAGCAGCGAAGGGGGGCTAGCGGGGAACGGCAATGAGCAGTTCTTC
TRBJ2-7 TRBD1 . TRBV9 CASSPRDRLSYEQYF TGTGCCAGCAGCCCCCGGGACAGACTCTCCTACGAGCAGTACTTC
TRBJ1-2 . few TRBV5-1 CASSDILGYTF TGCGCCAGCAGCGACATACTTGGCTACACCTTC
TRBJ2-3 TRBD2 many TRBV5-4 CASSETSGRGYF TGTGCCAGCAGCGAAACTAGCGGGAGAGGGTATTTT
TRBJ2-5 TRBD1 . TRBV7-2 CASSLEGTGAGETQYF TGTGCCAGCAGCTTAGAAGGGACAGGGGCAGGGGAGACCCAGTACTTC
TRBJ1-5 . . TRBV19 CASSIWAANQPQHF TGTGCCAGTAGTATCTGGGCCGCCAATCAGCCCCAGCATTTT
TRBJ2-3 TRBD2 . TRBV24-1 CATSPSGRGTDTQYF TGTGCCACCAGTCCCAGCGGGAGAGGCACAGATACGCAGTATTTT
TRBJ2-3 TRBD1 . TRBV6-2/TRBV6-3 CASSATTGGRNTQYF TGTGCCAGCAGTGCCACGACAGGGGGCAGGAATACGCAGTATTTT
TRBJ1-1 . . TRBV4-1 CASSQTGMNTEAFF TGCGCCAGCAGCCAAACAGGGATGAACACTGAAGCTTTCTTT
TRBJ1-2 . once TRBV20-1 CSATDRYGYTF TGCAGTGCTACGGACAGATATGGCTACACCTTC
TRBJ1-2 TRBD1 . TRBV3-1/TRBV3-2 CASRPGTGFAGYTF TGTGCCAGCAGACCCGGGACAGGCTTTGCTGGCTACACCTTC
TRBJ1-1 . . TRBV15 CATDSYAGMNTEAFF TGTGCCACCGACTCCTACGCGGGTATGAACACTGAAGCTTTCTTT
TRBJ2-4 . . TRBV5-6 CASSLGQRLAKNIQYF TGTGCCAGCAGCTTGGGACAGAGGTTAGCCAAAAACATTCAGTACTTC
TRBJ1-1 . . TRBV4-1 CASSAGEEAFF TGCGCCAGCAGTGCAGGGGAGGAAGCTTTCTTT
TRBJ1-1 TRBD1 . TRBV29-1 CSGETGGGEAFF TGCAGCGGCGAAACAGGGGGCGGTGAAGCTTTCTTT
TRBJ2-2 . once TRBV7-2 CASSLAASAGELFF TGTGCCAGCAGCTTAGCTGCAAGCGCCGGGGAGCTGTTTTTT
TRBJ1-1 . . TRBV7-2 CASSFSLGGNTEAFF TGTGCCAGCAGCTTTTCGTTGGGGGGGAACACTGAAGCTTTCTTT
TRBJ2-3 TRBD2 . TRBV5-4 CASNKKSGGRTDTQYF TGTGCCAGCAACAAGAAGTCGGGAGGCCGCACAGATACGCAGTATTTT
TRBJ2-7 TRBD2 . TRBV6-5 CASSYMRTSYEQYF TGTGCCAGCAGTTACATGAGGACTAGCTACGAGCAGTACTTC
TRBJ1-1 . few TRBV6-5 CASKRNMYTEAFF TGTGCCAGCAAGCGGAATATGTACACTGAAGCTTTCTTT
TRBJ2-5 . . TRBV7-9 CASSEGGQGTQETQYF TGTGCCAGCAGCGAGGGGGGGCAGGGCACCCAAGAGACCCAGTACTTC
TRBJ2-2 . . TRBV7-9 CASSLKQATGELFF TGTGCCAGCAGCTTAAAACAGGCCACCGGGGAGCTGTTTTTT
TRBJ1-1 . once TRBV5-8 CASSLHGLPEAFF TGTGCCAGCAGCTTGCACGGTTTGCCTGAAGCTTTCTTT
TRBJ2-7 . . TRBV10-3 CAISQGDLGPYEQYF TGTGCCATCAGTCAAGGGGATTTAGGACCCTACGAGCAGTACTTC
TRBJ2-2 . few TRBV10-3 CAISAFPSDTGELFF TGTGCCATCAGCGCGTTCCCCAGCGACACCGGGGAGCTGTTTTTT